The 23 T cell receptor beta chains listed next were all sequenced from one sample in a study of radiotherapy plus CTLA-4 blockade in lung cancer. This table comes from immunoSEQ multiplex PCR, and its TCRdb copy is limited to in-frame clones, with some not included. The table records some 49,000 clones, about 88% of them present only once. The source material was peripheral blood, sampled from a patient treated with radiotherapy plus ipilimumab. The receptors shown here come from a human donor with non-small cell lung cancer whose response to radiotherapy plus ipilimumab could not be evaluated.

The J gene is TRBJ1-5, the V gene TRBV7-3; no clear D gene. The V gene lost 4 bases and the J gene lost 5 bases, with 12 bases spanning the gap. CDR1 and CDR2 (germline): SGHTA, FQGTGA. The CDR3 loop spans 14 amino acids. As DNA, the CDR3 is TGTGCCAGCAGCTCGAAGTTGGGAGATCAGCCCCAGCATTTT. Protein product: CASSSKLGDQPQHF.

V is TRBV11-3 and J is TRBJ2-3; D remains unclear. V was clipped by 3 bases and J by 11 bases, with 21 bases between them. Germline-derived CDR1 and CDR2 are SGHNT and YENEEA. The CDR3 is 15 amino acids. As DNA, the CDR3 is TGTGCCAGCAGCTTCGCTCAGGCCGTTGTTCCCGGGCAGTATTTT. Protein product: CASSFAQAVVPGQYF.

V and J are TRBV29-1 and TRBJ2-7, with 9 nucleotides matching TRBD2. The CDR3 length is 14 residues. Germline V CDR1 and CDR2: SQVTM, ANQGSEA. Germline trimming cut 0 bases from V and 4 bases from J; bases unmatched to any gene: 4. CDR3 amino acids: CSVEDGLAGYEQYF. The CDR3 nucleotides are TGCAGCGTTGAAGATGGTCTAGCGGGGTACGAGCAGTACTTC.

This chain connects TRBV14 to TRBJ1-1; TRBD1 is a possible D gene (6 bases). Germline CDR1 reads SGHDN; CDR2 reads FVKESK. Trimming shortened V by 2 bases and J by 0 bases, and 13 bases separated the two germline ends. CDR3 length equals 16 residues. DNA of the CDR3: TGTGCCAGCAGCCAACTTCAGGGGAATTTGAACACTGAAGCTTTCTTT. Protein product: CASSQLQGNLNTEAFF.

The chain carries TRBV11-3 and TRBJ2-3; a possible D gene is TRBD2 (6 bases). Between the trimmed V and J ends, which lost 0 bases and 0 bases, there was a span of 7 bases. CDR3 length: 15 residues. CDR1 SGHNT and CDR2 YENEEA come from the germline V gene. The CDR3 sequence is CASSLDGTSTDTQYF. The CDR3 DNA follows: TGTGCCAGCAGCTTAGACGGGACTAGCACAGATACGCAGTATTTT.

The chain combines TRBV7-8 with TRBJ1-3; no firm D call. Germline V gene data show CDR1 as SGHVS and CDR2 as FQNEAQ. Trimming took off 1 base at V and 4 bases at J, with 5 bases between the two ends. The CDR3 runs 13 residues. CDR3 sequence reads: CASSLVQGNTIYF. Here the CDR3 DNA reads TGTGCCAGCAGCTTAGTACAGGGAAACACCATATATTTT.

This clone was counted a few times. The V call is TRBV4-3, the J call TRBJ2-2; weak D call: TRBD2 (6 bases). The germline CDR1 and CDR2 sequences are LGHNA and YSLEER. The CDR3 has 18 residues. V was cut by 1 base and J by 6 bases, with 21 bases left in between. The CDR3 DNA reads TGCGCCAGCAGCCAAGCCACAGTGGGGGGAGTAAGACCCGGGGAGCTGTTTTTT. Protein: CASSQATVGGVRPGELFF.

The chain employs TRBV2 and TRBJ2-7, with 7 positions matching TRBD2. Germline assignment: CDR1 SNHLY and CDR2 FYNNEI. V was clipped by 3 bases and J by 3 bases; unmatched bases: 5. This CDR3 comprises 14 residues. The CDR3 coding sequence is TGTGCCAGCAGTGAGCAGCTAGCGGTCTACGAGCAGTACTTC. Amino acid sequence: CASSEQLAVYEQYF. The variable domain in full, completed from reference TRBV2 and TRBJ2-7, reads EPEVTQTPSHQVTQMGQEVILRCVPISNHLYFYWYRQILGQKVEFLVSFYNNEISEKSEIFDDQFSVERPDGSNFTLKIRSTKLEDSAMYFCASSEQLAVYEQYFGPGTRLTVT.

The rearrangement uses TRBV2 and TRBJ1-1; the D gene is possibly TRBD1 (6 bases). Germline CDR1 reads SNHLY; CDR2 reads FYNNEI. This CDR3 is built from 14 residues. Trimming removed 5 bases at V and 4 bases at J, with 14 bases between. The CDR3 DNA is TGTGCCAGCAGTCTTCGGGCAGGGGCCACTGAAGCTTTCTTT. It is translated as CASSLRAGATEAFF.

J is TRBJ2-1 and V is TRBV4-2, with 10 bases identical to TRBD2. This CDR3 has 17 amino acids. V was pared by 3 bases and J by 8 bases, with 13 bases of the junction left unmatched. Germline CDR1 and CDR2: LGHNA and YNFKEQ. The DNA of the CDR3 is TGTGCCAGCAGCCAGGGGAGGGCTAGCGGGGGTAAGGATGAGCAGTTCTTC. Protein: CASSQGRASGGKDEQFF.

CDR3 sequence (DNA): TGTGCCAGCAGCCCTCAAAGGGGGATCGAGGCCGGGGAGCTGTTTTTT. It yields the protein CASSPQRGIEAGELFF. The V and J genes are TRBV9 and TRBJ2-2; D perhaps matches TRBD1 (6 bases). Trimming shortened V by 4 bases and J by 6 bases, and 19 bases separated the two germline ends. Germline V gene lookup returns CDR1 SGDLS and CDR2 YYNGEE. This CDR3 spans 16 amino acids.

The chain joins TRBV28 to TRBJ2-7, with D maybe TRBD1 (6 bases). V lost 5 bases, J lost 7 bases, and 18 bases lay in between. The CDR3 has 14 amino acids. Germline CDR1 reads MDHEN; CDR2 reads SYDVKM. The CDR3: CASSTARGFEEQYF. The CDR3 bases are TGTGCCAGCAGTACAGCCAGGGGCTTCGAGGAGCAGTACTTC.

The genes are TRBV28 and TRBJ2-7; 7 nucleotides match TRBD1. V trimming: 6 bases; J trimming: 1 base; junction bases outside the gene matches: 6. The CDR3 spans 14 residues. In germline, CDR1 is MDHEN, CDR2 SYDVKM. In nucleotides, the CDR3 is TGTGCCAGCAGCACCGGACAGGAGTCCTACGAGCAGTACTTC. Its protein product is CASSTGQESYEQYF.

A single count supports this clone. The chain is built from TRBV29-1 and TRBJ2-5, with 11 nucleotides matching TRBD2. Germline V gene data show CDR1 as SQVTM and CDR2 as ANQGSEA. V gave up 3 bases and J gave up 4 bases; unmatched junction bases: 10. The CDR3 covers 16 residues. In DNA form, the CDR3 reads TGCAGCGTTGAGACTAGCGGGACCCCGCCATCAGAGACCCAGTACTTC. Protein: CSVETSGTPPSETQYF.

The chain joins TRBV29-1 to TRBJ1-1; TRBD1 matches 10 bases. Germline values: CDR1 SQVTM, CDR2 ANQGSEA. V shed 7 bases, J shed 3 bases, and the junction held 5 bases outside the gene matches. This CDR3 is built from 13 residues. The CDR3 DNA reads TGCAGCGCCCTTGGACAGGGGGACACTGAAGCTTTCTTT. It codes for CSALGQGDTEAFF. The full variable domain, its missing parts supplied by reference TRBV29-1 and TRBJ1-1, is SAVISQKPSRDICQRGTSLTIQCQVDSQVTMMFWYRQQPGQSLTLIATANQGSEATYESGFVIDKFPISRPNLTFSTLTVSNMSPEDSSIYLCSALGQGDTEAFFGQGTRLTVV.

The gene calls are TRBV7-9 and TRBJ2-7; D is perhaps TRBD1 (6 bases). The V end lost 5 bases, the J end lost 3 bases, and 11 bases lay between the germline ends. CDR3 size: 13 residues. In germline, CDR1 is SEHNR, CDR2 FQNEAQ (reference sequence). The CDR3 loop reads CASSLQGDYEQYF. The DNA of the CDR3 is TGTGCCAGCAGCCTACAGGGAGACTACGAGCAGTACTTC.

J is TRBJ2-7 and V is TRBV7-8, with 7 bases aligning to TRBD2. The CDR3 runs to 14 residues. Germline-derived CDR1 and CDR2 are SGHVS and FQNEAQ. Losses at the gene ends were 0 bases for V and 2 bases for J; bases not matched to a gene: 1. For the CDR3, the DNA is TGTGCCAGCAGCTTAGCGGGGGGGACCTACGAGCAGTACTTC. It yields the protein CASSLAGGTYEQYF.

The gene calls are TRBV7-2 and TRBJ2-5; a weak D match, TRBD1 (5 bases). This CDR3 is 15 amino acids long. Trimming took 1 base from V and 3 from J, leaving 12 bases between them. CDR1 and CDR2 (germline): SGHTA, FQGNSA. The CDR3 loop reads CASSLVWGTEETQYF. CDR3 DNA: TGTGCCAGCAGCTTAGTGTGGGGCACGGAAGAGACCCAGTACTTC. Together with reference TRBV7-2 and TRBJ2-5, the CDR3 gives the full variable domain: GAGVSQSPSNKVTEKGKDVELRCDPISGHTALYWYRQSLGQGLEFLIYFQGNSAPDKSGLPSDRFSAERTGGSVSTLTIQRTQQEDSAVYLCASSLVWGTEETQYFGPGTRLLVL.

The chain uses TRBV7-2 and TRBJ2-7; D uncertain. Trimming removed 0 bases from V and 1 base from J, with 13 bases in between. Germline CDR1 is SGHTA and CDR2 is FQGNSA. The length of the CDR3 is 16 residues. The DNA for the CDR3 is TGTGCCAGCAGCTTAGCGCTTTCGACACGTTCCTACGAGCAGTACTTC. The encoded protein is CASSLALSTRSYEQYF.

This rearrangement joins TRBV7-3 to TRBJ2-1; 9 bases agree with TRBD2. Trimming cost V 5 bases and J 5 bases; bases outside gene matches: 1. In germline, CDR1 is SGHTA, CDR2 FQGTGA. The CDR3 is 13 residues long. The CDR3 here is CASSERGDNEQFF. The CDR3 DNA reads TGTGCCAGCAGCGAGCGGGGGGACAATGAGCAGTTCTTC.

The chain carries TRBV4-3 and TRBJ1-1; unclear D gene. V lost 0 bases to trimming and J lost 0 bases, with 8 bases between them. CDR3 length: 15 residues. The germline V gene encodes CDR1 LGHNA and CDR2 YSLEER. This CDR3 is CASSQEGLLNTEAFF. CDR3 coding DNA: TGCGCCAGCAGCCAAGAAGGACTGTTGAACACTGAAGCTTTCTTT.

The sample holds one count of this clone. One end of the junction is discordant with germline, which a read error may explain. CDR3 nucleotides: TGTGCCAGCAATTTAGGGGGCAGCGGTAATGAAAAACTGTTTTTT. Amino acid sequence: CASNLGGSGNEKLFF. The gene calls are TRBV28 and TRBJ1-4; 7 bases line up with TRBD1. Germline CDR1 and CDR2: MDHEN and SYDVKM. The CDR3 consists of 15 residues.

This clone was seen just once. Other DNA sequences in this sample translate to the same CDR3. V is TRBV5-1 and J is TRBJ2-7; 7 bases agree with TRBD2. After removal of 5 bases from V and 3 bases from J, the junction contained 8 bases not matched to a gene. The CDR3 is 14 residues long. CDR1 is SGHRS, CDR2 YFSETQ, per germline. This chain's CDR3 is CASSSGGGVYEQYF. CDR3 nucleotides: TGCGCCAGCAGTTCCGGCGGGGGAGTCTACGAGCAGTACTTC.